This entry lists 21 T cell receptor beta chains sequenced from one sample in a study of glioma-infiltrating T cells. Using RNA template, CDR3s of TCR alpha and beta were amplified with iRepertoire arm-PCR. TCRdb processed the multiplex PCR reads anew with MiXCR; each CDR3 protein has one entry. The sample yields more than 300,000 distinct CDR3 sequences, roughly two fifths seen once. The sequencing sample was made of glioma tissue, nonneoplastic brain tissue, or PBMCs (not recorded which). The receptors were gathered from a human donor with low-grade glioma or glioblastoma, undergoing nonglioma brain surgery, or in good health (not recorded which).

A note on this clonotype: A read error may produce the germline difference seen at one junction end. The chain is built from TRBV5-1 and TRBJ1-6; TRBD1 matches at 8 bases. CDR3 length equals 14 residues. The germline gives CDR1 SGHRS, CDR2 YFSETQ. CDR3 nucleotide sequence: TGCGTCAGCAGCTTGGGACAGGATAATTCACCCCTCCACTTT. Its translation: CVSSLGQDNSPLHF.

This clonotype was observed at least ten times. The J gene is TRBJ1-1, the V gene TRBV6-1; D ambiguous. Germline V CDR1 and CDR2: MNHNS, SASEGT. Trimming cost V 6 bases and J 1 base, with 9 bases left between them. The CDR3 has 13 residues. CDR3 residues: CASRPPENTEAFF. DNA for the CDR3: TGTGCCAGCAGACCTCCAGAGAACACTGAAGCTTTCTTT.

The DNA of the CDR3 is TGTGCCAGCAGCCGGACAATTGGAGGAGGGCGACTAAAGAATGAAGCTTTCTTT. It encodes CASSRTIGGGRLKNEAFF. The chain employs TRBV14 and TRBJ1-1; a weak D match, TRBD1 (5 bases). Trimming pared 4 bases from V and 7 bases from J, leaving 28 bases between. Germline CDR1 and CDR2: SGHDN and FVKESK. The CDR3 is 18 residues long. Together with reference TRBV14 and TRBJ1-1, the CDR3 gives the full variable domain: EAGVTQFPSHSVIEKGQTVTLRCDPISGHDNLYWYRRVMGKEIKFLLHFVKESKQDESGMPNNRFLAERTGGTYSTLKVQPAELEDSGVYFCASSRTIGGGRLKNEAFFGQGTRLTVV.

V is TRBV20-1 and J is TRBJ2-5; 7 bases are a match to TRBD1. The CDR3 loop spans 14 amino acids. The germline V gene has CDR1 DFQATT and CDR2 SNEGSKA (reference sequence). The J segment lost 4 bases and the V segment lost 6 bases, leaving 11 bases of the junction unmatched. The CDR3 is CSAARGTGAETQYF. For the CDR3, the DNA is TGCAGTGCCGCTAGGGGTACAGGGGCAGAGACCCAGTACTTC.

This clonotype came up a few times. V is TRBV27 and J is TRBJ2-7; weak D call: TRBD2 (6 bases). In germline, CDR1 is MNHEY, CDR2 SMNVEV (reference sequence). Trimming removed 4 bases from V and 0 bases from J, with 19 bases in between. The CDR3 runs 17 residues. As DNA, the CDR3 is TGTGCCAGCAGTTGGGGGTCGGGAGCGAAAAGCTCCTACGAGCAGTACTTC. Its translation: CASSWGSGAKSSYEQYF.

As concerns this clonotype: A clone one base away is much larger, so this may be a read error. The conserved final phenylalanine or tryptophan is absent from the CDR3, which likely points to a read error. CDR3 bases: TGTGCCAGCAGTTACGCTAAACCCGGACGAATGAAGCAGTACTTA. It yields the protein CASSYAKPGRMKQYL. The chain uses TRBV6-5 and TRBJ2-7; unclear D gene. CDR1 and CDR2 from the germline V gene are MNHEY and SVGAGI. Trimming took 2 bases from V and 8 from J, leaving 19 bases between them. CDR3 length equals 15 residues.

The J gene is TRBJ1-1, the V gene TRBV4-2; 9 bases are a match to TRBD1. Trimming at V came to 3 bases and at J to 8 bases, leaving 7 bases not matched to a gene. Germline V lookup: CDR1 LGHNA, CDR2 YNFKEQ. The CDR3 is 14 amino acids. CDR3 in amino acids: CASSHPQGAREAFF. As DNA, the CDR3 is TGTGCCAGCAGCCACCCACAGGGGGCCCGCGAAGCTTTCTTT.

This clonotype came up once. The rearrangement joins TRBV4-3 to TRBJ2-6, with 8 bases that match TRBD2. The CDR3 contains 16 residues. CDR1 LGHNA and CDR2 YSLEER come from the germline V gene. Trimming removed 2 bases from V and 2 bases from J; junction bases left unmatched: 2. In DNA, the CDR3 is TGCGCCAGCAGCCAAAGCGGGAGTCCTGGGGCCAACGTCCTGACTTTC. Translating gives CASSQSGSPGANVLTF.

This chain links TRBV7-9 with TRBJ1-6; D might be TRBD1 (6 bases). The CDR3 is 21 residues long. Trimming removed 7 bases from V and 0 bases from J, with 28 bases in between. In germline, CDR1 is SEHNR, CDR2 FQNEAQ (reference sequence). For the CDR3, the DNA is TGTGCCAGCACCTTGGCCCCCCGGGACACTAAATGGAGCTCCTATAATTCACCCCTCCACTTT. Translating it yields CASTLAPRDTKWSSYNSPLHF.

The J gene is TRBJ2-2, the V gene TRBV7-2; D is ambiguous. V lost 2 bases to trimming and J lost 5 bases, with 9 bases between them. CDR3 length: 14 amino acids. CDR1 is SGHTA and CDR2 is FQGNSA in the germline V gene. The CDR3: CASSLTRGTGELFF. The CDR3 DNA follows: TGTGCCAGCAGCTTAACCCGAGGTACCGGGGAGCTGTTTTTT.

This chain joins TRBV5-6 and TRBJ2-7; D may be TRBD2 (5 bases). Looked up from germline, CDR1 is SGHDT and CDR2 is YYEEEE. V lost 0 bases to trimming and J lost 3 bases, with 13 bases between them. The CDR3 runs 15 residues. The DNA of the CDR3 is TGTGCCAGCAGCTTGGGTGGAGCGGAGCTCTACGAGCAGTACTTC. Protein: CASSLGGAELYEQYF. Full variable domain (outside the CDR3, taken from reference TRBV5-6 and TRBJ2-7): DAGVTQSPTHLIKTRGQQVTLRCSPKSGHDTVSWYQQALGQGPQFIFQYYEEEERQRGNFPDRFSGHQFPNYSSELNVNALLLGDSALYLCASSLGGAELYEQYFGPGTRLTVT.

The chain employs TRBV20-1 and TRBJ2-3; 7 bases fit TRBD2. CDR3 size: 16 residues. V lost 0 bases to trimming and J lost 7 bases; unmatched junction nucleotides: 13. The V gene's germline CDR1 is DFQATT and CDR2 SNEGSKA (reference sequence). The CDR3 loop reads CSAREIRREWGYTQYF. The CDR3 nucleotides are TGCAGTGCTAGAGAAATTAGGCGGGAGTGGGGGTATACGCAGTATTTT.

To note about this clonotype: One base away lies a much larger clone, so this may be a sequencing read error. The V and J genes are TRBV7-8 and TRBJ1-3, with D hard to call. The length of the CDR3 is 12 residues. Trimming removed 5 bases from V and 4 bases from J, with 6 bases in between. Per the germline V gene, CDR1 is SGHVS and CDR2 is FQNEAQ. CDR3 region: CASSGGGNTIYF. The CDR3 DNA sequence: TGTGCCAGCAGCGGCGGCGGAAACACCATATATTTT.

This clonotype was seen only once. This chain links TRBV7-2 with TRBJ2-1, with 14 bases that match TRBD2. The junction had 4 bases not matched to a gene; V was cut back by 5 bases and J by 4 bases. This CDR3 is 16 amino acids long. Germline-derived CDR1 and CDR2 are SGHTA and FQGNSA. CDR3 bases: TGTGCCAGCAGCCGAAGACTAGCGGGAGGGTACAATGAGCAGTTCTTC. Translating it yields CASSRRLAGGYNEQFF. The whole variable domain, remainder taken from reference TRBV7-2 and TRBJ2-1, is GAGVSQSPSNKVTEKGKDVELRCDPISGHTALYWYRQSLGQGLEFLIYFQGNSAPDKSGLPSDRFSAERTGGSVSTLTIQRTQQEDSAVYLCASSRRLAGGYNEQFFGPGTRLTVL.

This clonotype was detected a few times. The CDR3 loop is CASRPTGGYEQYF. CDR3 coding DNA: TGTGCCAGCAGACCGACAGGGGGCTACGAGCAGTACTTC. The chain is built from TRBV12-3 or TRBV12-4 and TRBJ2-7; TRBD1 agrees at 9 bases. The CDR3 sequence is 13 residues long. V trimming: 6 bases; J trimming: 3 bases; junction bases outside the gene matches: 3.

The rearrangement links TRBV19 to TRBJ1-1; maybe TRBD1 (5 bases). V was trimmed by 5 bases and J by 1 base, leaving 11 bases between them. Germline V gives CDR1 LNHDA, CDR2 SQIVND (reference sequence). CDR3 length equals 14 residues. CDR3 in DNA: TGTGCCAGTAGTTCGTCGGGGCGGAACACTGAAGCTTTCTTT. Translation: CASSSSGRNTEAFF.

Only one count was recorded for this clonotype. The gene calls are TRBV7-2 and TRBJ1-1; D uncertain. V was clipped by 0 bases and J by 0 bases, with 8 bases between them. The CDR3 covers 15 residues. CDR1 and CDR2 (germline): SGHTA, FQGNSA. In DNA form, the CDR3 reads TGTGCCAGCAGCTTAGCGGAGCACTTGAACACTGAAGCTTTCTTT. Translation gives CASSLAEHLNTEAFF.

There are many counts of this clonotype. The gene calls are TRBV6-1 and TRBJ2-1; D gene ambiguous. This CDR3 comprises 11 residues. Germline V gene data show CDR1 as MNHNS and CDR2 as SASEGT. Trimming removed 10 bases from V and 10 bases from J, with 14 bases in between. CDR3 protein: CATYERREQFF. For the CDR3, the DNA is TGTGCCACCTACGAAAGGCGGGAGCAGTTCTTC.

This clonotype appeared a few times. This chain connects TRBV15 to TRBJ2-1; D call uncertain. The CDR3 is 17 amino acids. CDR1 LNHNV and CDR2 YYDKDF come from the germline V gene (reference sequence). V dropped 0 bases and J dropped 3 bases, with 15 bases sitting between them. The CDR3 here is CATSRDREGMVYNEQFF. The CDR3 coding sequence is TGTGCCACCAGCAGAGATAGGGAAGGCATGGTCTACAATGAGCAGTTCTTC.

The J gene is TRBJ2-1, the V gene TRBV7-6; TRBD2 matches at 8 bases. This CDR3 spans 14 amino acids. Germline trimming cut 7 bases from V and 5 bases from J; bases unmatched to any gene: 7. CDR1 is SGHVS and CDR2 is FNYEAQ in the germline V gene. The CDR3 reads CASTGRAGDNEQFF. The CDR3, as DNA: TGTGCCAGCACCGGACGAGCGGGAGACAATGAGCAGTTCTTC. The entire variable domain, with the rest obtained from reference TRBV7-6 and TRBJ2-1, is as follows: GAGVSQSPRYKVTKRGQDVALRCDPISGHVSLYWYRQALGQGPEFLTYFNYEAQQDKSGLPNDRFSAERPEGSISTLTIQRTEQRDSAMYRCASTGRAGDNEQFFGPGTRLTVL.

Regarding this clonotype: Given a much more abundant clone one base away, this may be a read error. V and J are TRBV6-9 and TRBJ1-1; D gene unclear. Germline V CDR1 and CDR2: MNHGY, SVAAGI. The CDR3 is made up of 19 amino acids. Trimming left V 0 bases short and J 3 bases short, with 23 bases between. CDR3 sequence: CASSYSLQTLSIIYTEAFF. In nucleotides, the CDR3 is TGTGCCAGCAGTTATTCCCTGCAAACCTTGAGCATAATCTACACTGAAGCTTTCTTT.